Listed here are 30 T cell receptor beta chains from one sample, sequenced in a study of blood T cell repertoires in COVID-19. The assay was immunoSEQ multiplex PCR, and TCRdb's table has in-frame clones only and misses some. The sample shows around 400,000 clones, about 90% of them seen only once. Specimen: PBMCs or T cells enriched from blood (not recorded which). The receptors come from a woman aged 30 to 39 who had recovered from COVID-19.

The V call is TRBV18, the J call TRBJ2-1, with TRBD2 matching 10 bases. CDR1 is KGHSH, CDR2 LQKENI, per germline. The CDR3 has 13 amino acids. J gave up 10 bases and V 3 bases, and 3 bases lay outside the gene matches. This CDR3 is CASSPGLAYEQFF. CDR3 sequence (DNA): TGTGCCAGCTCACCGGGACTAGCGTACGAGCAGTTCTTC.

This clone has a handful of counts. The CDR3 nucleotides are TGTGCCAGCAGCGCGAGGAGGGTCTACAATGAGCAGTTCTTC. This encodes CASSARRVYNEQFF. The rearrangement joins TRBV7-8 to TRBJ2-1; D is perhaps TRBD2 (6 bases). The V end lost 5 bases, the J end lost 3 bases, and 11 bases lay between the germline ends. This CDR3 spans 14 amino acids. CDR1 is SGHVS, CDR2 FQNEAQ, per germline.

CDR3: CSASDLGSGSGNEQFF. CDR3 coding DNA: TGCAGTGCTAGTGATCTTGGGAGCGGGAGTGGGAATGAGCAGTTCTTC. The rearrangement links TRBV20-1 to TRBJ2-1; TRBD2 matches 8 bases. CDR1 and CDR2 from the germline V gene are DFQATT and SNEGSKA (reference sequence). CDR3 size: 16 residues. The junction had 14 bases not matched to a gene; V was cut back by 3 bases and J by 7 bases.

This CDR3 reads CAWSPRQYSYEQYF. The CDR3 bases are TGTGCCTGGAGTCCCCGACAGTACTCCTACGAGCAGTACTTC. The V gene is TRBV30, the J gene TRBJ2-7; D possibly corresponds to TRBD1 (5 bases). Per germline, CDR1 GTSNPN and CDR2 SVGIG (reference sequence). This CDR3 spans 14 amino acids. Trimming took 2 bases from V and 0 from J, leaving 11 bases between them.

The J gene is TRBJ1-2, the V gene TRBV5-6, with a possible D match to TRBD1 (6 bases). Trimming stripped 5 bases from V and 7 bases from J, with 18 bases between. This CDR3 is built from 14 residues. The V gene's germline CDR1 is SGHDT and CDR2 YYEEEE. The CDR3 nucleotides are TGTGCCAGCAGGACGTCCCAGGGGCTTTTTGGCTACACCTTC. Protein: CASRTSQGLFGYTF.

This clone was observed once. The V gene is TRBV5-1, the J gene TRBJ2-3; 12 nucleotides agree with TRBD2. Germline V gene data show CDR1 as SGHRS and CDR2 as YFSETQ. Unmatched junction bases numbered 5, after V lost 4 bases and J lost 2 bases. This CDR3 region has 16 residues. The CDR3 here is CASSRLAGDPTDTQYF. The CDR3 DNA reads TGCGCCAGCAGCAGACTAGCGGGGGACCCCACAGATACGCAGTATTTT. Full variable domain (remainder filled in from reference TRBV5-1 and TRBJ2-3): KAGVTQTPRYLIKTRGQQVTLSCSPISGHRSVSWYQQTPGQGLQFLFEYFSETQRNKGNFPGRFSGRQFSNSRSEMNVSTLELGDSALYLCASSRLAGDPTDTQYFGPGTRLTVL.

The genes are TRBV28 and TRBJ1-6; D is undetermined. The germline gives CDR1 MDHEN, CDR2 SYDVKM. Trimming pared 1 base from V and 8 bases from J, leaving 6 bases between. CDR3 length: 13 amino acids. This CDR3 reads CASSLSRDSPLHF. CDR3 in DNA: TGTGCCAGCAGTTTATCTCGGGATTCACCCCTCCACTTT.

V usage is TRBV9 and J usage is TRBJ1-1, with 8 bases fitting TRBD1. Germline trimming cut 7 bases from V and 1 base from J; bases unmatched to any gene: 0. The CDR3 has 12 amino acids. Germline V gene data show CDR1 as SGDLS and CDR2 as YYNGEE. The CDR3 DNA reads TGTGCCAGCGGACAGGGGAACACTGAAGCTTTCTTT. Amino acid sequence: CASGQGNTEAFF.

Written as DNA, the CDR3 is TGCGCCAGCAGCGGGGTGGGACAGGGGCAAGAGACCCAGTACTTC. Its translation: CASSGVGQGQETQYF. The V call is TRBV5-1, the J call TRBJ2-5; 10 bases align to TRBD1. There are 15 residues in the CDR3. CDR1 is SGHRS, CDR2 YFSETQ, per germline. Unmatched junction bases numbered 5, after V lost 4 bases and J lost 2 bases.

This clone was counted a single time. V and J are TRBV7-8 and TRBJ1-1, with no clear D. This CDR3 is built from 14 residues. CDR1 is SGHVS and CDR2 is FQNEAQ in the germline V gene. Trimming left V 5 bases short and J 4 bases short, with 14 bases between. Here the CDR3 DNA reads TGTGCCAGCAGCCCACGAGAATTTTTCACTGAAGCTTTCTTT. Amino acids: CASSPREFFTEAFF.

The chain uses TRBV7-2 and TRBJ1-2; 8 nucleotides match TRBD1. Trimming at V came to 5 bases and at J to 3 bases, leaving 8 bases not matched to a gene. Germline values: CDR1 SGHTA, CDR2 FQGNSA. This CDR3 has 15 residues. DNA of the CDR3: TGTGCCAGCAGCCCCAGGACAGGGCGGTACTATGGCTACACCTTC. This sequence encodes CASSPRTGRYYGYTF.

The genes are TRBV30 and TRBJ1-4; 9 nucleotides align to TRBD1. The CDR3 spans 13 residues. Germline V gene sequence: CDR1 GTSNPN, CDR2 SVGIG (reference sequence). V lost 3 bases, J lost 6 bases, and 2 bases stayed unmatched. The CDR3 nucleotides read TGTGCCTGGAGGACAGGGGGTCATGAAAAACTGTTTTTT. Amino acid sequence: CAWRTGGHEKLFF.

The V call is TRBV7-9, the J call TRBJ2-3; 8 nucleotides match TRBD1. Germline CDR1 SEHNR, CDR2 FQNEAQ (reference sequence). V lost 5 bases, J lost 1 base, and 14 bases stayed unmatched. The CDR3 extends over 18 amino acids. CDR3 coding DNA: TGTGCCAGCAGCAAGCAGCGACAGGGGCCCTCGGGCACAGATACGCAGTATTTT. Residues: CASSKQRQGPSGTDTQYF.

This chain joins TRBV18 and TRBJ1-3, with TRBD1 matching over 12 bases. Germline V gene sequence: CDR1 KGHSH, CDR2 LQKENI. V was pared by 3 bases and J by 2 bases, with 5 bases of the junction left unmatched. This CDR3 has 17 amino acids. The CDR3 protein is CASSPSGTGGAGNTIYF. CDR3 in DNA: TGTGCCAGCTCACCCTCCGGGACAGGGGGCGCTGGAAACACCATATATTTT.

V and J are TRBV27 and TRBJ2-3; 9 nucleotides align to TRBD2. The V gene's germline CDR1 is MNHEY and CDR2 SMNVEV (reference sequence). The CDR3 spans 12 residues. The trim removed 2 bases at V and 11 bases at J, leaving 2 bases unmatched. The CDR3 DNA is TGTGCCAGCAGTTTAGAGCGGGGGGTGCAGTATTTT. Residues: CASSLERGVQYF.

The CDR3, as DNA: TGTGCCAGTGGGCGGGGCCCCCGTCTCGAGCAGTACTTC. It encodes CASGRGPRLEQYF. The rearrangement uses TRBV19 and TRBJ2-7, with a possible D match to TRBD2 (6 bases). The CDR3 runs to 13 residues. V was trimmed by 8 bases and J by 6 bases, leaving 17 bases between them. CDR1 LNHDA and CDR2 SQIVND come from the germline V gene (reference sequence).

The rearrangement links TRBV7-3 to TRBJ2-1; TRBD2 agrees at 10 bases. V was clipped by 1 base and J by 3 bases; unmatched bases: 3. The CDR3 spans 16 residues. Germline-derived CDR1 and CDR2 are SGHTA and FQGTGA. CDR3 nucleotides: TGTGCCAGCAGCTTAATTCCTAGCGGGGGCTACAATGAGCAGTTCTTC. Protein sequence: CASSLIPSGGYNEQFF. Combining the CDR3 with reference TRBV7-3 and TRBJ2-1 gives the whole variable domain GAGVSQTPSNKVTEKGKYVELRCDPISGHTALYWYRQSLGQGPEFLIYFQGTGAADDSGLPNDRFFAVRPEGSVSTLKIQRTERGDSAVYLCASSLIPSGGYNEQFFGPGTRLTVL.

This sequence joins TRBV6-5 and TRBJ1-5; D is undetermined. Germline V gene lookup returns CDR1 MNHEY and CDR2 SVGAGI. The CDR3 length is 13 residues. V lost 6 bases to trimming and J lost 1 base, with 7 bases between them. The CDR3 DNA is TGTGCCAGCAGCTTGAGAAGCAATCAGCCCCAGCATTTT. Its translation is CASSLRSNQPQHF.

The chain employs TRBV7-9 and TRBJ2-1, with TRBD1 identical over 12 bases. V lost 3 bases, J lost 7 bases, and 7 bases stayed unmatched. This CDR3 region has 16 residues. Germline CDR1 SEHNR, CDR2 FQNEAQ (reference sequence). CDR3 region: CASSLLGQGARNEQFF. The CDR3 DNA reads TGTGCCAGCAGCTTGCTGGGACAGGGGGCGAGGAATGAGCAGTTCTTC.

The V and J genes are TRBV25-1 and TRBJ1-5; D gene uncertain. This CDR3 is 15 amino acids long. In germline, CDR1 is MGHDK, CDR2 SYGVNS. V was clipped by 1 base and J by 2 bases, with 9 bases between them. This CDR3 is CASSESRLGNQPQHF. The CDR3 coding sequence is TGTGCCAGCAGTGAATCCCGTCTTGGCAATCAGCCCCAGCATTTT.

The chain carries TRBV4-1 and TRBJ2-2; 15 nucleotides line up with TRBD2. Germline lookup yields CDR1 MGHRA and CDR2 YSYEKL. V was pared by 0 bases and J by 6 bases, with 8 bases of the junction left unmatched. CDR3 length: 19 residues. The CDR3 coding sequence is TGCGCCAGCAGCCAAGAAAGGACTAGCGGGAGGGCCGGTTCCGGGGAGCTGTTTTTT. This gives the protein CASSQERTSGRAGSGELFF.

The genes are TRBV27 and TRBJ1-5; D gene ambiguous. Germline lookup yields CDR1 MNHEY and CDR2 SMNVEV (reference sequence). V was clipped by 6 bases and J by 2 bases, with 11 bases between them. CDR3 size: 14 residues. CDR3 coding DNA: TGTGCCAGCAGCCCCAGGATTGGCAATCAGCCCCAGCATTTT. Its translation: CASSPRIGNQPQHF.

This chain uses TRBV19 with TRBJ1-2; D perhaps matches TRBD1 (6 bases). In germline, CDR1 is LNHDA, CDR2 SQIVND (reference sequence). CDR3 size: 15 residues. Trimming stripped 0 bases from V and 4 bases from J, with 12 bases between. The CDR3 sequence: CASSIEGDTPYGYTF. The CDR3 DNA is TGTGCCAGTAGTATAGAGGGGGACACCCCCTATGGCTACACCTTC.

CDR3 amino acids: CASRGTSGREGEQFF. The CDR3 bases are TGTGCCAGTAGAGGGACTAGCGGGAGGGAGGGAGAGCAGTTCTTC. This chain joins TRBV19 and TRBJ2-1, with 16 positions matching TRBD2. J was trimmed by 10 bases and V by 6 bases; bases with no gene match: 6. The CDR3 is 15 residues long. Germline values: CDR1 LNHDA, CDR2 SQIVND (reference sequence).

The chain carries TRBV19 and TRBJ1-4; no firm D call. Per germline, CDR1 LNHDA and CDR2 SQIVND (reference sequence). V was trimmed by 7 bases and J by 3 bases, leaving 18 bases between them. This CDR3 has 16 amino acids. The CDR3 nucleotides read TGTGCCAGTATAGGAGGCCCGTTGGTGGCTAATGAAAAACTGTTTTTT. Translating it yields CASIGGPLVANEKLFF.

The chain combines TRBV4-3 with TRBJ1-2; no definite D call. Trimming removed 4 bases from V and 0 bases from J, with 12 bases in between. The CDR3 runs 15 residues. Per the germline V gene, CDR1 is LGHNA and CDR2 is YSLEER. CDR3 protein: CASSRGIPPNYGYTF. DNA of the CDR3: TGCGCCAGCAGCCGCGGTATTCCACCTAACTATGGCTACACCTTC.

The CDR3 sequence is CASSFDRAGTEAFF. The DNA for the CDR3 is TGTGCCAGCAGCTTTGACCGAGCCGGGACTGAAGCTTTCTTT. The chain has TRBV11-2 and TRBJ1-1; D not resolved. CDR3 size: 14 residues. V lost 3 bases to trimming and J lost 5 bases, with 13 bases between them. Germline CDR1 and CDR2: SGHAT and FQNNGV.

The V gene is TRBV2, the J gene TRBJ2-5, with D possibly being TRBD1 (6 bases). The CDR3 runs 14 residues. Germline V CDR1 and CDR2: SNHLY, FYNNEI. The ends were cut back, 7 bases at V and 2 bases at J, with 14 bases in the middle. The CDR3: CASTEETGQETQYF. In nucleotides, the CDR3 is TGTGCCAGCACCGAAGAAACAGGGCAAGAGACCCAGTACTTC.

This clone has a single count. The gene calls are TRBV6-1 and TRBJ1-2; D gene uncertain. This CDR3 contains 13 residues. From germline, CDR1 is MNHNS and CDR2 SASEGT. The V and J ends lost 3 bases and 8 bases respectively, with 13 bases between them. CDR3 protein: CASSDLAMRGYTF. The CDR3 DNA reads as TGTGCCAGCAGTGATCTAGCAATGAGGGGCTACACCTTC.

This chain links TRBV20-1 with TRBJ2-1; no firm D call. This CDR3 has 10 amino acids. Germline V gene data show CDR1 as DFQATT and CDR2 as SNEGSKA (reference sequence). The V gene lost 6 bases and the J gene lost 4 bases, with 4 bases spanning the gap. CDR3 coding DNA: TGCAGTGCACTATACAATGAGCAGTTCTTC. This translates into CSALYNEQFF.